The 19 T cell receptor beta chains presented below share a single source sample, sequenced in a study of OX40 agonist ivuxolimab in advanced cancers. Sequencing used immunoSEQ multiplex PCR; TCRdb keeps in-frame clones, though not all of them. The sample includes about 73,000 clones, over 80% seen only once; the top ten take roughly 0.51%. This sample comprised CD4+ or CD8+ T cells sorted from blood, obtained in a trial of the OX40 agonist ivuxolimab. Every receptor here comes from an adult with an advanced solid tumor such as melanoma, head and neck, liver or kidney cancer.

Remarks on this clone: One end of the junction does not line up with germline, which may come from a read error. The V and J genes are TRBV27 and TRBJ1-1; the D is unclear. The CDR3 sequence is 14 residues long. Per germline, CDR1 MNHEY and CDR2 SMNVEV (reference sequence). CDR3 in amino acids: CASRLSTANTEAFF. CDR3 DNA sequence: TGTGCCAGCAGATTATCGACGGCGAACACTGAAGCTTTCTTT.

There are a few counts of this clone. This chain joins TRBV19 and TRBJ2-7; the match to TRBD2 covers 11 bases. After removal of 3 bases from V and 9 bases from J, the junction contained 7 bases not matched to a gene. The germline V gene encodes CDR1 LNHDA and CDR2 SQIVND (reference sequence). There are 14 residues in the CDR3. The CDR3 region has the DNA TGTGCCAGTAGTATGGCTAGCGGGAGGAGACGGCAGTACTTC. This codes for CASSMASGRRRQYF.

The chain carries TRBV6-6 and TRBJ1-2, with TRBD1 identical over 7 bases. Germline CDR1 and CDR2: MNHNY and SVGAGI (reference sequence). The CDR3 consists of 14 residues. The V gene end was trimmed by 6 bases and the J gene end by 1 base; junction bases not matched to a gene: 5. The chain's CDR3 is CASRATGVNYGYTF. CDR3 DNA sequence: TGTGCCAGCAGAGCCACAGGGGTTAACTATGGCTACACCTTC.

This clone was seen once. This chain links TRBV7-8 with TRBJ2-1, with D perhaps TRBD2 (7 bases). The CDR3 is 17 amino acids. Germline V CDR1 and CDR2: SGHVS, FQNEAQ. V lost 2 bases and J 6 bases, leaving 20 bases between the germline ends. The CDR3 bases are TGTGCCAGCAGCTTAAAGGGGGAGGGCCTATTTCCCAATGAGCAGTTCTTC. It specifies CASSLKGEGLFPNEQFF.

The CDR3 DNA sequence: TGTGCCAGCAGTTTTTTCCAGGGCACTGAAGCTTTCTTT. This gives the protein CASSFFQGTEAFF. The chain joins TRBV27 to TRBJ1-1; D is perhaps TRBD1 (5 bases). The V and J ends lost 3 bases and 4 bases respectively, with 9 bases between them. The CDR3 is 13 amino acids. The germline V gene has CDR1 MNHEY and CDR2 SMNVEV (reference sequence).

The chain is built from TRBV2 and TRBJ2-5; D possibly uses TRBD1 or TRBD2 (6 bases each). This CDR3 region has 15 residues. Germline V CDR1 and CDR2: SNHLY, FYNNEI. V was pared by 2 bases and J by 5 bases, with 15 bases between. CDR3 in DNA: TGTGCCAGCAGTGAAACCGTAGGGGGGCAGGAGACCCAGTACTTC. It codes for CASSETVGGQETQYF.

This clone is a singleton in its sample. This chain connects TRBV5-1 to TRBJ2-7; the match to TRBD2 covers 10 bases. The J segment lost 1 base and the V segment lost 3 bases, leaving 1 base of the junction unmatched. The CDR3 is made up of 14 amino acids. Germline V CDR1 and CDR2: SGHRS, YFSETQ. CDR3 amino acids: CASSSSGGSYEQYF. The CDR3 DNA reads TGCGCCAGCAGCTCTAGCGGGGGTTCCTACGAGCAGTACTTC.

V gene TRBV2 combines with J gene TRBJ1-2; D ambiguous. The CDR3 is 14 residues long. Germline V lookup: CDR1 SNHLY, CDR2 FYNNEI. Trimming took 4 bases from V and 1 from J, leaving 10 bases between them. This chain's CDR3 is CASSATALNYGYTF. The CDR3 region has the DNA TGTGCCAGCAGTGCAACGGCACTTAACTATGGCTACACCTTC. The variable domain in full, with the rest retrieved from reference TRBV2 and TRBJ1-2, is EPEVTQTPSHQVTQMGQEVILRCVPISNHLYFYWYRQILGQKVEFLVSFYNNEISEKSEIFDDQFSVERPDGSNFTLKIRSTKLEDSAMYFCASSATALNYGYTFGSGTRLTVV.

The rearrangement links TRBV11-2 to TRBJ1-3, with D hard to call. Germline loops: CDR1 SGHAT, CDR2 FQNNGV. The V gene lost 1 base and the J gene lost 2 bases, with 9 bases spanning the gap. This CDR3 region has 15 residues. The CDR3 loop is CASSLVGMAGNTIYF. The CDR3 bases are TGTGCCAGCAGCTTAGTGGGGATGGCTGGAAACACCATATATTTT.

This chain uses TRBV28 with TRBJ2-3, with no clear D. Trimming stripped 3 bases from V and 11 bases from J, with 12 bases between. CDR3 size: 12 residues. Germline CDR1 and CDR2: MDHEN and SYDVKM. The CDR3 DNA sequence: TGTGCCAGCAGTTTGGACCTTGGAGAGCAGTATTTT. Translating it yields CASSLDLGEQYF.

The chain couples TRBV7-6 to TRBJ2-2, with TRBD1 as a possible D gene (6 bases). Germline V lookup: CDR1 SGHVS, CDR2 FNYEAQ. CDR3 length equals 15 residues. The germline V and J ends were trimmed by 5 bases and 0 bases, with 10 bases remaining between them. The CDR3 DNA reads TGTGCCAGCAGCGCCTACAGGGCGAACACCGGGGAGCTGTTTTTT. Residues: CASSAYRANTGELFF.

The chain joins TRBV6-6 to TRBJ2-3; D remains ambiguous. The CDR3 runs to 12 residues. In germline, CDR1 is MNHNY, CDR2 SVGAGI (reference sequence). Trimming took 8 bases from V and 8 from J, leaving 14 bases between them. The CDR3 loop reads CASQEKRGTQYF. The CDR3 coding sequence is TGTGCCAGCCAGGAGAAGCGCGGTACGCAGTATTTT.

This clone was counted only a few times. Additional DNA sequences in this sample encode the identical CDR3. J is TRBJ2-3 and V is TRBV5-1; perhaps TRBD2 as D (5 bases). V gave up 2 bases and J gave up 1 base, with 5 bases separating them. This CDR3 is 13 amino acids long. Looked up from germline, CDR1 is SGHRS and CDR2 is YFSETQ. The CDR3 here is CASSLAGTDTQYF. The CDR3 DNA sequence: TGCGCCAGCAGCTTAGCGGGCACAGATACGCAGTATTTT.

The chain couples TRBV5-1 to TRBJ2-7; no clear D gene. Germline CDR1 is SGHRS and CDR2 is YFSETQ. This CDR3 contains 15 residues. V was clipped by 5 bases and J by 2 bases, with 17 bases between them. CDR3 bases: TGCGCCAGCAGATCCAGCCCAGCCCAAACCTACGAGCAGTACTTC. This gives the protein CASRSSPAQTYEQYF.

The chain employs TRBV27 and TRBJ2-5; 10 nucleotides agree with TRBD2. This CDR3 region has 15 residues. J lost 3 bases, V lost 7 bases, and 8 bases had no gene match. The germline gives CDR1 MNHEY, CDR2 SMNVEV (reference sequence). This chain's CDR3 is CASIAGLAIEETQYF. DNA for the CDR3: TGTGCCAGCATCGCGGGACTAGCGATCGAAGAGACCCAGTACTTC.

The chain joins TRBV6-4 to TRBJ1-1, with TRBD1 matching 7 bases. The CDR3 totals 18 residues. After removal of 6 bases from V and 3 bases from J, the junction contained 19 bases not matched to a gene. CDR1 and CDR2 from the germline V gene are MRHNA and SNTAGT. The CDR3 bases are TGTGCCAGCAGCGTAAAACCTATAGACAGGGTAGTCGACACTGAAGCTTTCTTT. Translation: CASSVKPIDRVVDTEAFF.

The CDR3 DNA is TGCGCCAGCAGTGACTCGGACTTCACAGATACGCAGTATTTT. Amino acid sequence: CASSDSDFTDTQYF. This chain links TRBV10-2 with TRBJ2-3; a weak D match, TRBD2 (5 bases). Germline CDR1 reads WSHSY; CDR2 reads SAAADI. The CDR3 sequence is 14 residues long. The ends were cut back, 3 bases at V and 2 bases at J, with 9 bases in the middle.

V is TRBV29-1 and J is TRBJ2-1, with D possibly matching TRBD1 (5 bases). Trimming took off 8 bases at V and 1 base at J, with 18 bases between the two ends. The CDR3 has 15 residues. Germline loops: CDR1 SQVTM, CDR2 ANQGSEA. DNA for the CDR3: TGCAGCATGGCGCCCCGCCAGGGTTCCTACAATGAGCAGTTCTTC. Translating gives CSMAPRQGSYNEQFF.

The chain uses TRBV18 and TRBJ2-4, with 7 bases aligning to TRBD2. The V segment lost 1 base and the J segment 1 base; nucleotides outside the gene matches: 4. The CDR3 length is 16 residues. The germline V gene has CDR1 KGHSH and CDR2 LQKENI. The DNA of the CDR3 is TGTGCCAGCTCACCACGGGGAGGGGCGGCCAAAAACATTCAGTACTTC. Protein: CASSPRGGAAKNIQYF.